This T cell receptor (beta chain) was recorded in a study of blood T cell repertoires in COVID-19. Study overall: Samples came from the United States, Italy and Spain, spanning acute and convalescent COVID-19. T cells, B-cell-depleted T cells, or PBMCs supplied cDNA or gDNA.

The method was immunoSEQ multiplex PCR; TCRdb's version includes in-frame clones alone and lacks a portion of them. The table records 250,000 to 300,000 clones, around four fifths of them present only once. V was clipped by 2 bases and J by 3 bases, with 10 bases between them. This CDR3 has 15 amino acids. Germline CDR1 SSHAT, CDR2 FNYEAQ (reference sequence). Sequencing was carried out using peripheral blood. V gene TRBV7-7 combines with J gene TRBJ1-4; D might be TRBD1 (5 bases). The source of this sequence is a man in his 60s who had recovered from COVID-19. For the CDR3, the DNA is TGTGCCAGCAGCTTAAATTGGGGCTCTAATGAAAAACTGTTTTTT. As protein: CASSLNWGSNEKLFF. Together with reference TRBV7-7 and TRBJ1-4, the CDR3 gives the full variable domain: GAGVSQSPRYKVTKRGQDVTLRCDPISSHATLYWYQQALGQGPEFLTYFNYEAQPDKSGLPSDRFSAERPEGSISTLTIQRTEQRDSAMYRCASSLNWGSNEKLFFGSGTQLSVL.